The 5 T cell receptor beta chains below all came from one sample that was sequenced in a study of CD8+ T cells in alopecia areata. After isolation, RNA underwent reverse transcription to generate cDNA as the sequencing template. This table comes from immunoSEQ multiplex PCR, and its TCRdb copy is limited to in-frame clones, with some not included. The sample holds 100,000 to 130,000 clones; 59% are singletons and the top ten take 20% to 25%. The sequenced sample was CD8+ T cells sorted from blood. The receptors come from a human donor in good health.

The chain uses TRBV5-6 and TRBJ1-1; D gene uncertain. This CDR3 comprises 14 residues. Germline lookup yields CDR1 SGHDT and CDR2 YYEEEE. V was cut by 2 bases and J by 0 bases, with 8 bases left in between. The chain's CDR3 is CASSLISMNTEAFF. CDR3 in DNA: TGTGCCAGCAGCTTAATCTCCATGAACACTGAAGCTTTCTTT.

The V gene is TRBV5-6, the J gene TRBJ2-3; a weak D match, TRBD2 (6 bases). The CDR3 runs 12 residues. Germline CDR1 is SGHDT and CDR2 is YYEEEE. The ends were cut back, 3 bases at V and 4 bases at J, with 6 bases in the middle. CDR3: CASSWGADTQYF. The CDR3 DNA reads as TGTGCCAGCAGCTGGGGGGCAGATACGCAGTATTTT.

The chain links TRBV6-4 to TRBJ2-3; maybe TRBD2 (6 bases). Trimming cost V 6 bases and J 1 base, with 8 bases left between them. Looked up from germline, CDR1 is MRHNA and CDR2 is SNTAGT. The CDR3 totals 13 residues. The DNA of the CDR3 is TGTGCCAGCAGCCCTAGCGGCACAGATACGCAGTATTTT. It specifies CASSPSGTDTQYF.

This clone occurred a few times. The genes are TRBV19 and TRBJ2-7; D not certain. There are 14 residues in the CDR3. V was trimmed by 1 base and J by 5 bases, leaving 12 bases between them. Germline V CDR1 and CDR2: LNHDA, SQIVND (reference sequence). The CDR3 loop is CASSIGPSANEQYF. The CDR3 bases are TGTGCCAGTAGTATAGGTCCTAGTGCCAACGAGCAGTACTTC.

J is TRBJ2-2 and V is TRBV28; no reliable D call. The CDR3 is 11 residues long. Trimming cost V 8 bases and J 6 bases, with 7 bases left between them. Germline V gene sequence: CDR1 MDHEN, CDR2 SYDVKM. In DNA, the CDR3 is TGTGCCAGCTCCTTCCCCGGGGAGCTGTTTTTT. Encoded protein: CASSFPGELFF.